This T cell receptor beta chain stems from a study of shared clonotypes between healthy human individuals. As for this clone: The antigen is unknown. The sample has other DNA sequences that encode this CDR3 too.

Produced via immunoSEQ multiplex PCR; TCRdb's table is partial and in-frame only. The sample has roughly 2.4 million clones, 90% to 97% seen once. Whole-study findings and limits: Sampling was confined to blood; repertoires within tissues likely differ.

This CDR3 has 11 residues. The V gene's germline CDR1 is ENHRY and CDR2 SYGVKD. V was trimmed by 6 bases and J by 5 bases, leaving 6 bases between them. The V gene is TRBV10-3, the J gene TRBJ2-3, with D unclear. Sequencing was performed on naive CD4+ T cells sorted from blood. This sample's subset: CD45RA+ positively selected. This sequence originates from a man younger than 30 in good health. The CDR3 spells CAISLGDTQYF. The CDR3 DNA reads TGTGCCATCAGCCTAGGAGATACGCAGTATTTT.